This T cell receptor (beta chain) comes out of a study of response to subunit inactivated influenza vaccine. TCRdb reanalysed the RT-PCR reads using MiXCR and keeps one entry per CDR3 protein. The sample shows around 520,000 distinct CDR3 sequences, about 12% of them seen only once. The CDR3 is made up of 14 amino acids. The germline V gene encodes CDR1 LGHNA and CDR2 YSLEER. V gave up 1 base and J gave up 5 bases, with 9 bases separating them. This clonotype was detected many times. The specimen comprised PBMCs from blood, sampled on the day of vaccination. This TCR came from a man between 50 and 59 years old who received an inactivated influenza vaccine. This chain links TRBV4-3 with TRBJ2-1; D gene uncertain. The DNA for the CDR3 is TGCGCCAGCAGCCAAGGCCAGTCGGACAATGAGCAGTTCTTC. Encoded protein: CASSQGQSDNEQFF.